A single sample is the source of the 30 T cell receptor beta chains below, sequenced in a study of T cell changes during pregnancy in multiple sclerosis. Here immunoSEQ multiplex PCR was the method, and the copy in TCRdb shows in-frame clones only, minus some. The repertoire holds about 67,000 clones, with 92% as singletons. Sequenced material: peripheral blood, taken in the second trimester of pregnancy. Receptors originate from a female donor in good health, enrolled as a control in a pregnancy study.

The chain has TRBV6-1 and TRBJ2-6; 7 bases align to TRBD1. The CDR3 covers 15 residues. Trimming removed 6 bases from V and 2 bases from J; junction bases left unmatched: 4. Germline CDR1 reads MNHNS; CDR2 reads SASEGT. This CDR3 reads CASRITGAGANVLTF. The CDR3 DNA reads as TGTGCCAGCAGGATCACAGGGGCTGGGGCCAACGTCCTGACTTTC.

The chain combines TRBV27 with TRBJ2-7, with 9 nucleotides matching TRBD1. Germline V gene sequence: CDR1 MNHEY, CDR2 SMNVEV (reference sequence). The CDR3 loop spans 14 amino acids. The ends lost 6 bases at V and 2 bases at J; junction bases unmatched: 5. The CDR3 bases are TGTGCCAGCAGCCGACAGGGGGGGACCTACGAGCAGTACTTC. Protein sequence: CASSRQGGTYEQYF.

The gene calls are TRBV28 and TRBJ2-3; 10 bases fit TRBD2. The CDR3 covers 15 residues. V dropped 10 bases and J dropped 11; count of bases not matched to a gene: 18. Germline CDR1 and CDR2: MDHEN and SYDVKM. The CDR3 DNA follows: TGTGCCACCACTGTTTCTAGCGGGAGTTTCGGGGGGCAGTATTTT. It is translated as CATTVSSGSFGGQYF.

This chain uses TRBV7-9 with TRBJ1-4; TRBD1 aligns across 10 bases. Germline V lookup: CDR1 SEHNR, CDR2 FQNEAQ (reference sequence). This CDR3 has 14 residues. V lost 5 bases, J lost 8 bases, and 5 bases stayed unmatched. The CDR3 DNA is TGTGCCAGCAGCGACGACAGGGGGCGGGAAAAACTGTTTTTT. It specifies CASSDDRGREKLFF.

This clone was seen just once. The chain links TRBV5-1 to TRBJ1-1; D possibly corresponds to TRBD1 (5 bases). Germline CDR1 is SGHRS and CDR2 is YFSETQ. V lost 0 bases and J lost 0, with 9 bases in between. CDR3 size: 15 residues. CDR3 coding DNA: TGCGCCAGCAGCTTGGGTAGGGGCATGAACACTGAAGCTTTCTTT. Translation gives CASSLGRGMNTEAFF.

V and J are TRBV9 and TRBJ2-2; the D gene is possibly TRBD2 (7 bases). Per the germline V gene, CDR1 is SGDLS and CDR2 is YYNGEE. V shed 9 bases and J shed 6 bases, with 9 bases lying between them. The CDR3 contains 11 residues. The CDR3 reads CAIGGAGELFF. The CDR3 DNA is TGTGCCATAGGGGGGGCCGGGGAGCTGTTTTTT.

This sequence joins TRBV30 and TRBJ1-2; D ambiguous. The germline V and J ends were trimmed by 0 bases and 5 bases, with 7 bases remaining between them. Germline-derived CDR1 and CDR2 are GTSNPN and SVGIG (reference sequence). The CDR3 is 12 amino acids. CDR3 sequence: CAWSVGFYGYTF. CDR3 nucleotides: TGTGCCTGGAGTGTGGGCTTTTATGGCTACACCTTC.

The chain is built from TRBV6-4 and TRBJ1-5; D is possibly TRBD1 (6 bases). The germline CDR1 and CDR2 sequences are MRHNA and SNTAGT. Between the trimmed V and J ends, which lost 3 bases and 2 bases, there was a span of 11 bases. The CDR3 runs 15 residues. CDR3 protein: CASSEQGGGNQPQHF. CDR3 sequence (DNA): TGTGCCAGCAGTGAACAGGGAGGGGGCAATCAGCCCCAGCATTTT.

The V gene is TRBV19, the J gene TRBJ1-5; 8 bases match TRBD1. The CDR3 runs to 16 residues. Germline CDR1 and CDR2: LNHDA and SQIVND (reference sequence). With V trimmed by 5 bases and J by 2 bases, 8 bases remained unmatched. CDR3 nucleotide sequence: TGTGCCAGTAGTTACGGACAGGGTTCGGGCAATCAGCCCCAGCATTTT. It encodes CASSYGQGSGNQPQHF.

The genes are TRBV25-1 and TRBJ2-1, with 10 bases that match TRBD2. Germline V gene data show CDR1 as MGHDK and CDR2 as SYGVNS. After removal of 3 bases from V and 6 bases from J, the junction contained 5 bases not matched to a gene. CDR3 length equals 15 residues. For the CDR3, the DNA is TGTGCCAGCAGTGATGTGTCTAGCGGGAGCAATGAGCAGTTCTTC. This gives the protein CASSDVSSGSNEQFF.

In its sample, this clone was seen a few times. CDR3 nucleotides: TGTGCCAGCAGCCGCATAGCGGGAGAGAGGGGCATTCAGTACTTC. This encodes CASSRIAGERGIQYF. This chain joins TRBV7-3 and TRBJ2-4; the match to TRBD2 covers 9 bases. CDR1 is SGHTA and CDR2 is FQGTGA in the germline V gene. V lost 5 bases and J lost 9; bases outside the gene matches: 11. The CDR3 runs 15 residues.

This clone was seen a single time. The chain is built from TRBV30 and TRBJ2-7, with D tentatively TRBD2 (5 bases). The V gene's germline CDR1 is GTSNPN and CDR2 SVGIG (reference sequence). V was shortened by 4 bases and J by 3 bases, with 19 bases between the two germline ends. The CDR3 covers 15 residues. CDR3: CAWKMDWAESYEQYF. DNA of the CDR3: TGTGCCTGGAAAATGGACTGGGCAGAAAGCTACGAGCAGTACTTC.

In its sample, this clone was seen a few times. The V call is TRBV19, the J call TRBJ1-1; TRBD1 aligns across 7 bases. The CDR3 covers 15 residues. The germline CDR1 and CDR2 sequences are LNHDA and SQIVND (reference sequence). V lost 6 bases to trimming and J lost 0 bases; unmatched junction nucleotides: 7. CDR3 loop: CASRGDSLMNTEAFF. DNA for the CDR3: TGTGCCAGTAGAGGGGACAGCCTAATGAACACTGAAGCTTTCTTT.

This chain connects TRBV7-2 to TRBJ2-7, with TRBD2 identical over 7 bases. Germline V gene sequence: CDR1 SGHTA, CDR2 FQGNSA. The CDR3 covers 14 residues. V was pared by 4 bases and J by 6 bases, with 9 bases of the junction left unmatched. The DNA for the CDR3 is TGTGCCAGCAGCTCCGCGGGGGAATGGTCCGAGCAGTACTTC. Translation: CASSSAGEWSEQYF.

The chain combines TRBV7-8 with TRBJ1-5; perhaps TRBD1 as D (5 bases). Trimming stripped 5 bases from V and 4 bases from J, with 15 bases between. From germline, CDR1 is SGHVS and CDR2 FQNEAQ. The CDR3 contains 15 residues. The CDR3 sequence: CASSQYDSSNQPQHF. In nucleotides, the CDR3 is TGTGCCAGCAGCCAATACGACAGTTCAAATCAGCCCCAGCATTTT.

The chain's CDR3 is CASSYLLAEETQYF. The CDR3, as DNA: TGTGCCAGCAGTTACCTACTAGCGGAAGAGACCCAGTACTTC. This chain uses TRBV6-6 with TRBJ2-5; 8 nucleotides line up with TRBD2. V shed 2 bases and J 3 bases; nucleotides not matched to a gene: 2. The CDR3 totals 14 residues. Germline assignment: CDR1 MNHNY and CDR2 SVGAGI (reference sequence).

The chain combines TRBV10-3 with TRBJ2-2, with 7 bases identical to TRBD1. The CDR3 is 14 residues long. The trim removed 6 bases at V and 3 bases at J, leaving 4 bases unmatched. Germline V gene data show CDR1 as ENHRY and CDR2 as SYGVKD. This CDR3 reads CAIRKGTDTGELFF. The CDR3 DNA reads TGTGCCATCAGAAAGGGGACAGACACCGGGGAGCTGTTTTTT.

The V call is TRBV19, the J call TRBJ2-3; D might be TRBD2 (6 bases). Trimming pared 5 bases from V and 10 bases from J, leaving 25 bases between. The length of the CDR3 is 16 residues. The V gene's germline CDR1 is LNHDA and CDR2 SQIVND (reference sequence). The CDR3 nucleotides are TGTGCCAGTAGTCCCCCTCTAGCGATCTCGGGCGAGGCGCAGTATTTT. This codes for CASSPPLAISGEAQYF. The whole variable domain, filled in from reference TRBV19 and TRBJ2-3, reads DGGITQSPKYLFRKEGQNVTLSCEQNLNHDAMYWYRQDPGQGLRLIYYSQIVNDFQKGDIAEGYSVSREKKESFPLTVTSAQKNPTAFYLCASSPPLAISGEAQYFGPGTRLTVL.

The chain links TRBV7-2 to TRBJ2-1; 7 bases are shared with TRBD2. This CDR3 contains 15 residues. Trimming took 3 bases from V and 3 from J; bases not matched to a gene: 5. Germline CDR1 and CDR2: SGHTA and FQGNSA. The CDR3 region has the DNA TGTGCCAGCAGCTTGTCCGCGGGGGACTACAATGAGCAGTTCTTC. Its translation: CASSLSAGDYNEQFF.

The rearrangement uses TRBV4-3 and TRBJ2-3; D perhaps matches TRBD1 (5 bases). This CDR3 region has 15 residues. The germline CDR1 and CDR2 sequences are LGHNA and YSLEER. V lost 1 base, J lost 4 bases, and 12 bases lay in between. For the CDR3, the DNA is TGCGCCAGCAGCCAAGCCGACCTAGGGGCAGATACGCAGTATTTT. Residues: CASSQADLGADTQYF.

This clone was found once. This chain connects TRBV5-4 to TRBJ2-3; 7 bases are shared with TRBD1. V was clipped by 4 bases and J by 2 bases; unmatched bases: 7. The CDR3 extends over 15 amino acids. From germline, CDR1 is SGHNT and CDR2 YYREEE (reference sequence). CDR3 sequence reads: CASSPGQTFTDTQYF. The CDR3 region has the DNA TGTGCCAGCAGCCCGGGACAGACTTTCACAGATACGCAGTATTTT.

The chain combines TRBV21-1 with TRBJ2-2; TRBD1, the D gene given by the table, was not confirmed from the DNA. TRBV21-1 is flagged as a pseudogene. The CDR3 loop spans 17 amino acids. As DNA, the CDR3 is TGTGCCAGCAGCAAAAATCAGGGGGCGCGACTCAGCGGGGAGCTGTTTTTT. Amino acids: CASSKNQGARLSGELFF.

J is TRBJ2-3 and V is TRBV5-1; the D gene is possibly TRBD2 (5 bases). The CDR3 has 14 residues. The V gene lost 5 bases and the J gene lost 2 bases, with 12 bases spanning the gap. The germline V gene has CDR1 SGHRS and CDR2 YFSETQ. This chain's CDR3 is CASRAAGLTDTQYF. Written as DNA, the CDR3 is TGCGCCAGCAGGGCTGCGGGCCTCACAGATACGCAGTATTTT. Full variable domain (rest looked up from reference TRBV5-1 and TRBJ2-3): KAGVTQTPRYLIKTRGQQVTLSCSPISGHRSVSWYQQTPGQGLQFLFEYFSETQRNKGNFPGRFSGRQFSNSRSEMNVSTLELGDSALYLCASRAAGLTDTQYFGPGTRLTVL.

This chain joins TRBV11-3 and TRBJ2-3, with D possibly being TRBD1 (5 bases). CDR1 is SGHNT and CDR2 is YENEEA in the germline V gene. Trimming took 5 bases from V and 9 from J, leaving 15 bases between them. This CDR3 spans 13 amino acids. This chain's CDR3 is CASSEKGWGTQYF. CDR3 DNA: TGTGCCAGCAGCGAGAAGGGCTGGGGCACGCAGTATTTT.

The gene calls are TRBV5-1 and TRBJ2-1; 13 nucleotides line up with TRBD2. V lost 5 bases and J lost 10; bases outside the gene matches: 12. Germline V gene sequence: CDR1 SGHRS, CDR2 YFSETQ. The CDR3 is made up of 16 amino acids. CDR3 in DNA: TGCGCCAGCAGTTCGGCCGGGACTAGCGGGACCGGGGAGCAGTTCTTC. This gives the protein CASSSAGTSGTGEQFF.

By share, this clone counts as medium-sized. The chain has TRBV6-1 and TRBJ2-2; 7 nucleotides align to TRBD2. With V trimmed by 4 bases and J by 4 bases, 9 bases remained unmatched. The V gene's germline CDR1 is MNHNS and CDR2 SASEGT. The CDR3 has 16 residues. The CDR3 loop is CASSGMAGESTGELFF. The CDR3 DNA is TGTGCCAGCAGTGGTATGGCGGGAGAAAGCACCGGGGAGCTGTTTTTT.

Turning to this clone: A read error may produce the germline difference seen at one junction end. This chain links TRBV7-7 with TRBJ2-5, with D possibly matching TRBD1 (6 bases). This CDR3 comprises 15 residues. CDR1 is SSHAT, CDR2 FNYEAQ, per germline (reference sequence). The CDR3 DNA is TGTGCTAGCAGCTTAAACCAGGGGTTGCAAGAGACCCAGTACTTC. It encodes CASSLNQGLQETQYF.

This chain's CDR3 is CASSYTELAKNIQYF. The DNA of the CDR3 is TGTGCCAGCAGCTACACAGAGCTAGCCAAAAACATTCAGTACTTC. V is TRBV6-6 and J is TRBJ2-4; D remains unclear. This CDR3 is 15 amino acids long. CDR1 and CDR2 (germline): MNHNY, SVGAGI (reference sequence). V was cut by 6 bases and J by 0 bases, with 12 bases left in between.

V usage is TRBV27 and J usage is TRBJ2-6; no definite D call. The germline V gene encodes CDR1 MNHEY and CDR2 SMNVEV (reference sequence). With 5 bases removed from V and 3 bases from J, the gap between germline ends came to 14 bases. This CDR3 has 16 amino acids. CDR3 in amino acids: CASSPKLRLGANVLTF. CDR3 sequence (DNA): TGTGCCAGCAGTCCAAAACTACGGCTTGGGGCCAACGTCCTGACTTTC.

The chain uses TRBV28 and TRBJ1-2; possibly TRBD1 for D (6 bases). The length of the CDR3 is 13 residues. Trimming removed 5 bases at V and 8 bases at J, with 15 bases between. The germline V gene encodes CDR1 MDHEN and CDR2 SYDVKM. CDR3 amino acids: CASSLPPQGGYTF. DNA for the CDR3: TGTGCCAGCAGTCTTCCGCCCCAGGGGGGCTACACCTTC.